This T cell receptor beta chain was sequenced in a study of OX40 agonist ivuxolimab in advanced cancers. With respect to this clone: Its target is unknown.

Findings of the study overall: CD8+ T cells were the subset that, on average, had more expanded clones than CD4+.

The V and J ends lost 4 bases and 2 bases respectively, with 25 bases between them. Germline CDR1 is MGHRA and CDR2 is YSYEKL. The CDR3 is 19 amino acids. Sequencing used immunoSEQ multiplex PCR; TCRdb keeps in-frame clones, though not all of them. The sample shows over 80,000 clones, 80% to 90% of them seen only once. The input for sequencing was CD4+ or CD8+ T cells sorted from blood, taken in a trial of the OX40 agonist ivuxolimab. V and J are TRBV4-1 and TRBJ2-3, with D possibly TRBD1 on 5 matching bases. This clonotype originated in an adult with an advanced solid tumor such as melanoma, head and neck, liver or kidney cancer. CDR3 nucleotide sequence: TGCGCCAGCAGCCGGAAACTCGTCTCGGACATCGCTTCCACAGATACGCAGTATTTT. It encodes CASSRKLVSDIASTDTQYF.